This TCR beta chain stems from a study of T-cell reconstitution after alpha-beta-depleted transplantation in children. This clonotype showed up just a few times. A library of TCRbeta sequences, prepared with unique molecular identifiers, was generated. TCRdb re-called the PCR reads with MiXCR, one entry per CDR3 protein. The repertoire includes almost 400,000 distinct CDR3 sequences, 20% of them detected once, and 3.8% sits in the top ten. The input for sequencing was PBMCs from the stem cell graft donor, taken from the stem cell graft. The TCR originated in a human donor who donated a stem cell graft to a child with acute myeloid leukemia.

This CDR3 reads CASSISVTSAYNEQFF. CDR3 DNA: TGTGCCAGTAGTATATCGGTGACTAGCGCATACAATGAGCAGTTCTTC. The rearrangement joins TRBV19 to TRBJ2-1; 8 bases line up with TRBD2. After removal of 2 bases from V and 4 bases from J, the junction contained 7 bases not matched to a gene. The CDR3 is made up of 16 amino acids. Germline CDR1 is LNHDA and CDR2 is SQIVND (reference sequence).